Described below is a single T cell receptor beta chain sequence and its context. These data originate in a study of blood T cell repertoires in COVID-19. Study-wide context: Both acute and convalescent COVID-19 samples were obtained from the United States, Italy and Spain. PBMCs, B-cell-depleted T cells, or T cells provided the cDNA or gDNA that made up the material.

Trimming took 5 bases from V and 9 from J; bases not matched to a gene: 7. The CDR3 is 15 amino acids. Germline-derived CDR1 and CDR2 are SGHTS and YDEGEE. Per the authors' pipeline: From reference gene primer amplification, estimates of nucleated cell counts were derived. The table came from immunoSEQ multiplex PCR; TCRdb's copy has only in-frame clones and leaves some out. That table gives V, J and clone size, and the DNA gave D and trimming. The data show roughly 160,000 clones, about nine tenths seen once. V is TRBV5-8 and J is TRBJ2-1, with 14 bases identical to TRBD2. This clonotype was sampled from a young man with acute or convalescent COVID-19. Specimen: peripheral blood. CDR3 amino acids: CASSTGTSGRGEQFF. CDR3 in DNA: TGTGCCAGCAGTACCGGGACTAGCGGGAGAGGTGAGCAGTTCTTC.